These 14 T cell receptor beta chains share one sample of origin, sequenced in a study of OX40 agonist ivuxolimab in advanced cancers. Repertoires were generated with immunoSEQ multiplex PCR, while TCRdb's copy carries only in-frame clones and drops some. The table records about 55,000 clones, 88% of them present only once. The sequencing here drew on CD4+ or CD8+ T cells sorted from blood, taken in a trial of the OX40 agonist ivuxolimab. The receptor set was obtained from an adult with an advanced solid tumor such as melanoma, head and neck, liver or kidney cancer.

The chain links TRBV5-1 to TRBJ2-5, with a weak D call TRBD2 (6 bases). CDR3 length: 15 amino acids. The V gene's germline CDR1 is SGHRS and CDR2 YFSETQ. Trimming took off 0 bases at V and 1 base at J, with 10 bases between the two ends. The DNA of the CDR3 is TGCGCCAGCAGCTTGGGGTGGGGAGGCCAAGAGACCCAGTACTTC. Protein: CASSLGWGGQETQYF.

The rearrangement joins TRBV11-2 to TRBJ2-5; D is uncertain. The CDR3 sequence is 11 residues long. In germline, CDR1 is SGHAT, CDR2 FQNNGV. V was clipped by 6 bases and J by 1 base, with 3 bases between them. CDR3 bases: TGTGCCAGCAGTTTCCAAGAGACCCAGTACTTC. Residues: CASSFQETQYF.

The rearrangement joins TRBV6-1 to TRBJ1-2; D unresolved. The CDR3 covers 16 residues. Trimming shortened V by 7 bases and J by 1 base, and 19 bases separated the two germline ends. Per the germline V gene, CDR1 is MNHNS and CDR2 is SASEGT. CDR3 coding DNA: TGTGCCAGCATTGAGGACCGAGCTCGGAATAACTATGGCTACACCTTC. It translates to CASIEDRARNNYGYTF.

This chain links TRBV7-4 with TRBJ2-3, with D tentatively TRBD1 (5 bases). Per the germline V gene, CDR1 is SGHVT and CDR2 is SQSDAQ. Trimming took off 5 bases at V and 0 bases at J, with 15 bases between the two ends. The CDR3 covers 16 residues. As DNA, the CDR3 is TGTGCCAGCAGCCACACCGCCAAGGGGAGCACAGATACGCAGTATTTT. This encodes CASSHTAKGSTDTQYF.

This rearrangement joins TRBV5-1 to TRBJ1-4; D is uncertain. This CDR3 contains 13 residues. The V end lost 4 bases, the J end lost 8 bases, and 12 bases lay between the germline ends. Germline CDR1 and CDR2: SGHRS and YFSETQ. The CDR3 reads CASSPVPSEKLFF. CDR3 bases: TGCGCCAGCAGCCCCGTCCCGAGCGAAAAACTGTTTTTT.

The chain employs TRBV2 and TRBJ1-1; D might be TRBD1 (5 bases). V dropped 6 bases and J dropped 5 bases, with 13 bases sitting between them. Germline CDR1 is SNHLY and CDR2 is FYNNEI. This CDR3 has 13 residues. CDR3 nucleotide sequence: TGTGCCAGCAGCGGCTTGCAGGGTACTGAAGCTTTCTTT. Translation gives CASSGLQGTEAFF.

The gene calls are TRBV2 and TRBJ1-4; the match to TRBD1 covers 10 bases. Germline loops: CDR1 SNHLY, CDR2 FYNNEI. Trimming took 6 bases from V and 4 from J; bases not matched to a gene: 11. The CDR3 loop spans 17 amino acids. In DNA form, the CDR3 reads TGTGCCAGCAGCAAGACTCCGGGACAGGGGATTAATGAAAAACTGTTTTTT. This gives the protein CASSKTPGQGINEKLFF.

The chain uses TRBV7-8 and TRBJ2-7; D may be TRBD2 (5 bases). This CDR3 comprises 12 residues. V lost 5 bases and J lost 6, with 11 bases in between. The germline CDR1 and CDR2 sequences are SGHVS and FQNEAQ. In DNA, the CDR3 is TGTGCCAGCAGCCCCAGCGGTCTCGAGCAGTACTTC. Translation: CASSPSGLEQYF.

Only a few counts were recorded for this clone. The rearrangement links TRBV5-1 to TRBJ2-7; D possibly corresponds to TRBD2 (6 bases). This CDR3 comprises 14 residues. The germline gives CDR1 SGHRS, CDR2 YFSETQ. V gave up 0 bases and J gave up 3 bases, with 10 bases separating them. The CDR3 DNA follows: TGCGCCAGCAGCTTGGCCGGGGGTGTCTACGAGCAGTACTTC. Translation: CASSLAGGVYEQYF.

This clone has a handful of counts. The V and J genes are TRBV29-1 and TRBJ1-1, with 7 positions matching TRBD1. V lost 7 bases and J lost 6; bases outside the gene matches: 5. Germline V CDR1 and CDR2: SQVTM, ANQGSEA. The CDR3 loop spans 11 amino acids. Here the CDR3 reads CSGRQGPEAFF. Here the CDR3 DNA reads TGCAGCGGTCGACAGGGCCCTGAAGCTTTCTTT. The variable domain in full, with the rest retrieved from reference TRBV29-1 and TRBJ1-1, is SAVISQKPSRDICQRGTSLTIQCQVDSQVTMMFWYRQQPGQSLTLIATANQGSEATYESGFVIDKFPISRPNLTFSTLTVSNMSPEDSSIYLCSGRQGPEAFFGQGTRLTVV.

This clone appeared once. V gene TRBV27 combines with J gene TRBJ2-1; a possible D gene is TRBD2 (5 bases). Between the trimmed V and J ends, which lost 5 bases and 2 bases, there was a span of 10 bases. Germline lookup yields CDR1 MNHEY and CDR2 SMNVEV (reference sequence). This CDR3 is built from 14 residues. The CDR3 DNA reads as TGTGCCAGCAGTCCTTCCGGGGCCTACAATGAGCAGTTCTTC. It yields the protein CASSPSGAYNEQFF.

V is TRBV5-1 and J is TRBJ2-1, with 14 bases matching TRBD2. The CDR3 is 20 amino acids. Germline lookup yields CDR1 SGHRS and CDR2 YFSETQ. V gave up 4 bases and J gave up 3 bases; unmatched junction bases: 15. Here the CDR3 reads CASSQPAGTSGGSHYNEQFF. The CDR3 DNA reads as TGCGCCAGCAGCCAACCGGCAGGGACTAGCGGGGGTTCACACTACAATGAGCAGTTCTTC.

This chain links TRBV6-1 with TRBJ2-3; TRBD2 aligns across 9 bases. V was clipped by 3 bases and J by 5 bases; unmatched bases: 6. Per germline, CDR1 MNHNS and CDR2 SASEGT. The CDR3 spans 15 residues. The CDR3 here is CASSEPGLARDTQYF. The DNA for the CDR3 is TGTGCCAGCAGTGAGCCGGGACTAGCAAGAGATACGCAGTATTTT.

The chain joins TRBV5-4 to TRBJ2-6; D unclear. The germline gives CDR1 SGHNT, CDR2 YYREEE (reference sequence). Trimming removed 0 bases from V and 0 bases from J, with 10 bases in between. CDR3 size: 17 residues. In DNA, the CDR3 is TGTGCCAGCAGCTTGGACCGAGGAGTCTCTGGGGCCAACGTCCTGACTTTC. This codes for CASSLDRGVSGANVLTF.